This is a list of T cell receptor beta chains from one sample in a study of blood T cell repertoires in COVID-19. Using immunoSEQ multiplex PCR, the repertoire was profiled, and TCRdb retains in-frame clones only, with some absent. The sample includes about 180,000 clones, 80% to 90% seen only once; the top ten take under 3.5%. The sequenced sample consisted of peripheral blood. The origin of the receptors is a man between 60 and 70 years old with acute or convalescent COVID-19. Both conserved end residues are part of each CDR3. The D gene is left open where the match is weak. A row's size may be missing; if present it is once, few, many or a size class.

TRBD1,once,TRBJ2-2,TRBV9,TGTGCCAGCAGCACTCGACAGGGGGCTAACACCGGGGAGCTGTTTTTT,CASSTRQGANTGELFF
TRBD2,once,TRBJ2-5,TRBV7-9,TGTGCCAGCAGCTTAGGTTTGGTAGCGGGAGGGCCGAGGGAGACCCAGTACTTC,CASSLGLVAGGPRETQYF
TRBD1,once,TRBJ1-1,TRBV15,TGTGCCACCAGCAGAAGGGGGCTTGCCACTGAAGCTTTCTTT,CATSRRGLATEAFF
.,.,TRBJ2-2,TRBV10-3,TGTGCCATCAGTGAGCGAGGGCTCTCCGGGGAGCTGTTTTTT,CAISERGLSGELFF
TRBD1,.,TRBJ2-7,TRBV7-9,TGTGCCAGCATCGGGACAGGGGGAGATACTAGCGGGCGGATCTACGAGCAGTACTTC,CASIGTGGDTSGRIYEQYF
.,.,TRBJ1-2,TRBV2,TGTGCCAGCATTTACGATGGAGGGACCTCGGGCTACACCTTC,CASIYDGGTSGYTF
TRBD2,.,TRBJ2-2,TRBV28,TGTGCCAGCAGCACTAGCGTACCCACCGGGGAGCTGTTTTTT,CASSTSVPTGELFF
.,.,TRBJ1-5,TRBV5-1,TGCGCCAGCAGCCCCCAGGGTAATGGGAATCAGCCCCAGCATTTT,CASSPQGNGNQPQHF
.,.,TRBJ1-6,TRBV5-4,TGTGCCAGCAGCTTGGATGTGCGTAATTCACCCCTCCACTTT,CASSLDVRNSPLHF
TRBD2,.,TRBJ2-5,TRBV7-9,TGTGCCAGCAGCTTACCGGGAGGGTCGGAGACCCAGTACTTC,CASSLPGGSETQYF
TRBD1,once,TRBJ2-1,TRBV3-1/TRBV3-2,TGTGCCAGCAGCCATGCCGGGACAGGGATTAGTTCACGTATCAATGAGCAGTTCTTC,CASSHAGTGISSRINEQFF
TRBD2,few,TRBJ2-5,TRBV27,TGTGCCAGCAGTTTCTCCGGACTAGCGGAAGAGACCCAGTACTTC,CASSFSGLAEETQYF
TRBD2,.,TRBJ2-1,TRBV5-1,TGCGCCAGCAGCTTGGATCCGGGACTAGCGGGGGGAAGCTCCTACAATGAGCAGTTCTTC,CASSLDPGLAGGSSYNEQFF
.,.,TRBJ2-7,TRBV7-3,TGTGCCAGCAGCAAGGGATCAGGGTATGAGCAGTACTTC,CASSKGSGYEQYF
TRBD2,.,TRBJ2-1,TRBV3-1/TRBV3-2,TGTGCCAGCAGCCCTAGCGGGAGAGAAAATGAGCAGTTCTTC,CASSPSGRENEQFF
TRBD2,.,TRBJ2-5,TRBV5-1,TGCGCCAGCAGCTCCGGGGGGGGTGGTTTGTACCAAGAGACCCAGTACTTC,CASSSGGGGLYQETQYF
TRBD2,.,TRBJ2-7,TRBV6-2/TRBV6-3,TGTGCCAGCAGTTACAGTAGCGGGTCTACCTACGAGCAGTACTTC,CASSYSSGSTYEQYF
TRBD2,once,TRBJ2-3,TRBV19,TGTGCCAGTAGTATGCGGCCTAGCGGAGGCACAGATACGCAGTATTTT,CASSMRPSGGTDTQYF
TRBD2,.,TRBJ2-2,TRBV7-2,TGTGCCAGCAGCTTCACACCCCGACTAGCGAAAAACACCGGGGAGCTGTTTTTT,CASSFTPRLAKNTGELFF
.,.,TRBJ1-1,TRBV5-1,TGCGCCAGCGGTCCCGGGACATCGGGGACTGAAGCTTTCTTT,CASGPGTSGTEAFF
.,.,TRBJ2-7,TRBV16,TGTGCCAGCAGCCGGACGGGAGCCTACGAGCAGTACTTC,CASSRTGAYEQYF
TRBD1,.,TRBJ2-2,TRBV6-5,TGTGCCAGCAGTCACCGGGACAGGGGGGCCGGGGAGCTGTTTTTT,CASSHRDRGAGELFF
TRBD2,.,TRBJ2-1,TRBV4-2,TGTGCCAGCAGCCAAGGCGGGGGGATCGATGAGCAGTTCTTC,CASSQGGGIDEQFF
.,.,TRBJ1-3,TRBV2,TGTGCCAGCAGTGTTTCTCGGTTGAGGTCTGGAAACACCATATATTTT,CASSVSRLRSGNTIYF
TRBD1,.,TRBJ2-3,TRBV19,TGTGCCAGTAGTTCGAGGGACAGGGGAGGTAGAGATACGCAGTATTTT,CASSSRDRGGRDTQYF
.,.,TRBJ2-1,TRBV7-9,TGTGCCAGCAGCATCGGGGACATTTACAATGAGCAGTTCTTC,CASSIGDIYNEQFF
TRBD1,.,TRBJ2-3,TRBV7-9,TGTGCCAGCAGCTCAAGGGGACAGGGAGTCACAGATACGCAGTATTTT,CASSSRGQGVTDTQYF
.,once,TRBJ1-4,TRBV30,TGTGCCTGGAGTGCCGGACTTGCAACTAATGAAAAACTGTTTTTT,CAWSAGLATNEKLFF
.,.,TRBJ2-7,TRBV5-5,TGTGCCAGCAGCCCGCCTGGGACTTCCCACTACGAGCAGTACTTC,CASSPPGTSHYEQYF
.,.,TRBJ1-6,TRBV7-8,TGTGCCAGCAGCTTCGCCTCACGGGGTAATAATTCACCCCTCCACTTT,CASSFASRGNNSPLHF
.,few,TRBJ2-1,TRBV18,TGTGCCAGCTCACCTCCAGGGGTCGGAGCTGAGCAGTTCTTC,CASSPPGVGAEQFF
TRBD2,.,TRBJ2-7,TRBV5-1,TGCGCCAGCAGCTTAGGCTGGGGGGGCGAGCAGTACTTC,CASSLGWGGEQYF
.,.,TRBJ1-4,TRBV11-2,TGTGCCAGCAGCGACCTGACAGGCTTAAATGAAAAACTGTTTTTT,CASSDLTGLNEKLFF
TRBD1,.,TRBJ1-1,TRBV7-9,TGTGCCAGCAGCCCGCAGGGGGCGAACACTGAAGCTTTCTTT,CASSPQGANTEAFF
TRBD2,.,TRBJ2-1,TRBV5-1,TGCGCCAGCAGCTTATTAGCGGGAAATAATGAGCAGTTCTTC,CASSLLAGNNEQFF
TRBD2,.,TRBJ2-2,TRBV9,TGTGCCAGCAGCGCCCGGACTAGCGGAAGCAACACCGGGGAGCTGTTTTTT,CASSARTSGSNTGELFF
.,.,TRBJ1-2,TRBV27,TGTGCCAGCAGCCCCTTGGGGGGGCTTACTAACTATGGCTACACCTTC,CASSPLGGLTNYGYTF
.,.,TRBJ1-2,TRBV5-1,TGCGCCAGCAGCTCGCTTTCAGACAGGCGTGTCTATGGCTACACCTTC,CASSSLSDRRVYGYTF
.,few,TRBJ2-2,TRBV3-1/TRBV3-2,TGTGCCAGCAGCCCGTCCCCGAGGAGTGGGAGACTAGGAACCGGGGAGCTGTTTTTT,CASSPSPRSGRLGTGELFF
.,once,TRBJ2-7,TRBV5-1,TGCGCCAGCAGCTTGGCGGCAGGAGGATCCTACGAGCAGTACTTC,CASSLAAGGSYEQYF
.,.,TRBJ2-7,TRBV9,TGTGCCAGCAGCCTAGGCCCTAGCGAGGCCTACGAGCAGTACTTC,CASSLGPSEAYEQYF
.,.,TRBJ2-7,TRBV27,TGTGCCAGCAGGGTCGCTCGGGAGTACGAGCAGTACTTC,CASRVAREYEQYF
TRBD2,.,TRBJ2-7,TRBV11-1,TGTGCCAGCAGCCAGACTAGCGGGAATTTCGCCGAGCAGTACTTC,CASSQTSGNFAEQYF
.,.,TRBJ1-1,TRBV6-5,TGTGCCAGCACGCTGGGAGGGTTGAACACTGAAGCTTTCTTT,CASTLGGLNTEAFF
TRBD1,.,TRBJ1-6,TRBV10-3,TGTGCCATCAGTGAGTCGACAGGGGCGCCCTATAATTCACCCCTCCACTTT,CAISESTGAPYNSPLHF
.,.,TRBJ1-4,TRBV18,TGTGCCAGCTCACCACCGTCAGGGGCTGGGGAAAAACTGTTTTTT,CASSPPSGAGEKLFF
.,.,TRBJ1-1,TRBV5-1,TGCGCCAGCAGCTGGGCTGGAGGGGTGAACACTGAAGCTTTCTTT,CASSWAGGVNTEAFF
.,.,TRBJ1-3,TRBV5-1,TGCGCCAGCAGCTTTGGCGGAGGTGTGGACACCATATATTTT,CASSFGGGVDTIYF
TRBD2,.,TRBJ2-1,TRBV13,TGTGCCAGCAGCTTGGGAACTAGCGGAGACAATGAGCAGTTCTTC,CASSLGTSGDNEQFF
.,.,TRBJ1-1,TRBV5-1,TGCGCCAGCAGCCCCCGCGAGGTCACTGAAGCTTTCTTT,CASSPREVTEAFF
.,.,TRBJ2-7,TRBV7-8,TGTGCCAGCACCGCCGTCGCGGGGAGCTCCTACGAGCAGTACTTC,CASTAVAGSSYEQYF
.,.,TRBJ2-3,TRBV7-3,TGTGCCAGCAGCTTTCTAGGAGCTAGCACAGATACGCAGTATTTT,CASSFLGASTDTQYF
.,.,TRBJ2-7,TRBV5-5,TGTGCCAGCAGCTTTCCTCCGAAAGCCGACGAGCAGTACTTC,CASSFPPKADEQYF
TRBD2,.,TRBJ2-1,TRBV24-1,TGTGCCACCAGTGGGGGAGGGGCCTACAATGAGCAGTTCTTC,CATSGGGAYNEQFF
.,.,TRBJ2-7,TRBV6-6,TGTGCCAGCAGCCCCCTCGGTAGCTCCTACGAGCAGTACTTC,CASSPLGSSYEQYF
TRBD1,once,TRBJ1-6,TRBV28,TGTGCCAGCAGTCCCGGGACAGAGGATTCACCCCTCCACTTT,CASSPGTEDSPLHF
.,.,TRBJ2-4,TRBV24-1,TGTGCCACCAGTGACCAGGGTTATAGGAACATTCAGTACTTC,CATSDQGYRNIQYF
TRBD2,.,TRBJ2-2,TRBV5-4,TGTGCCAGCAGCAGACCGGGACTAAACACCGGGGAGCTGTTTTTT,CASSRPGLNTGELFF
.,.,TRBJ2-2,TRBV5-5,TGTGCCAGCAGCTTGGAATTGGCAACCGGGGAGCTGTTTTTT,CASSLELATGELFF
.,.,TRBJ2-2,TRBV18,TGTGCCACCCGGAGGAGCGGATTGAACACCGGGGAGCTGTTTTTT,CATRRSGLNTGELFF